This paragraph reports one TCR beta chain. This sample was taken from a study of CD8+ T cells in alopecia areata. Treatment noted: oral pan-JAK inhibitor, 5-10 mg twice daily. PBMCs were stained for CD3, CD4 and CD8, and CD4+ and CD8+ T cells were sorted. Investigators isolated RNA and reverse transcribed it into cDNA to act as the sequencing template. Repertoires were generated with immunoSEQ multiplex PCR, while TCRdb's copy carries only in-frame clones and drops some. The sample has 150,000 to 200,000 clones, approximately 60% seen once. V trimming: 2 bases; J trimming: 4 bases; junction bases outside the gene matches: 14. The germline V gene encodes CDR1 MDHEN and CDR2 SYDVKM. The CDR3 is 18 amino acids.

This chain uses TRBV28 with TRBJ2-5; 9 nucleotides match TRBD1. The TCR originated in a human donor with alopecia areata. The source material was CD4+ T cells sorted from blood, sampled at week 24, from a patient treated with tofacitinib. CDR3: CASSLIAFRDRARETQYF. The CDR3 DNA reads TGTGCCAGCAGTTTAATAGCATTCCGGGACAGGGCACGAGAGACCCAGTACTTC.